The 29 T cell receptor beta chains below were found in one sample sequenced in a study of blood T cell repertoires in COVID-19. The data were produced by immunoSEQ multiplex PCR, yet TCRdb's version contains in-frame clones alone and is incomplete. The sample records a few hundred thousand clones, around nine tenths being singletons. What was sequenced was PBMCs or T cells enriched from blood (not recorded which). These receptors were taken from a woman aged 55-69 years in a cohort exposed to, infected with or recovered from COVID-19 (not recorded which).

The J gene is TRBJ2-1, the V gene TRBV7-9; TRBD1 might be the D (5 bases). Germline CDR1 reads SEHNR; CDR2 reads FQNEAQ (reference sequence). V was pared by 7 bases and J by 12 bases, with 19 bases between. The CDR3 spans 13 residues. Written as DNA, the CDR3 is TGTGCCAGCACCATAACCACAGGTTACGGGCAGTTCTTC. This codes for CASTITTGYGQFF.

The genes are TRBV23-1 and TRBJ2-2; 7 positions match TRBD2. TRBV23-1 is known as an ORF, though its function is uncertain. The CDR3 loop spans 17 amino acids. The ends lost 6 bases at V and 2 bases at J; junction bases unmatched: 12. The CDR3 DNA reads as TGCGCCAGCAGCCTTAGTAGGCTAGCGGATAACACCGGGGAGCTGTTTTTT. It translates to CASSLSRLADNTGELFF.

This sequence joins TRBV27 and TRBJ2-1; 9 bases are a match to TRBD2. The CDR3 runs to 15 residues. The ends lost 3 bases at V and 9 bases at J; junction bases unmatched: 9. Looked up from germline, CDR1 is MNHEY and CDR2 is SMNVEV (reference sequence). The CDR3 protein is CASSFAVAGVSEQFF. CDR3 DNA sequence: TGTGCCAGCAGTTTTGCAGTAGCGGGAGTTAGTGAGCAGTTCTTC.

The DNA of the CDR3 is TGTGCCAGCAGTCCGGACAGGGTAGGGTACGAGCAGTACTTC. Translated, it gives CASSPDRVGYEQYF. The chain couples TRBV6-5 to TRBJ2-7, with 8 bases identical to TRBD1. Trimming took 5 bases from V and 4 from J; bases not matched to a gene: 7. The V gene's germline CDR1 is MNHEY and CDR2 SVGAGI. The CDR3 spans 14 residues.

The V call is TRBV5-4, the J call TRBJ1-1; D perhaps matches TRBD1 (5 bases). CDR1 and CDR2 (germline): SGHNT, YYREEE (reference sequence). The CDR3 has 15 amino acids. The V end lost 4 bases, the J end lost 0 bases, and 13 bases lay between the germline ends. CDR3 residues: CASSLNAGLNTEAFF. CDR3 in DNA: TGTGCCAGCAGCCTCAACGCAGGGTTGAACACTGAAGCTTTCTTT.

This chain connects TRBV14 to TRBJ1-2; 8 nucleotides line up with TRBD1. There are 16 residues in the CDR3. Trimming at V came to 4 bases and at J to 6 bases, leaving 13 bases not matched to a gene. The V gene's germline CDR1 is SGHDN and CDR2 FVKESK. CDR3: CASSLKPGQEIHGYTF. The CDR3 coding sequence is TGTGCCAGCAGCCTTAAACCGGGACAGGAGATCCATGGCTACACCTTC.

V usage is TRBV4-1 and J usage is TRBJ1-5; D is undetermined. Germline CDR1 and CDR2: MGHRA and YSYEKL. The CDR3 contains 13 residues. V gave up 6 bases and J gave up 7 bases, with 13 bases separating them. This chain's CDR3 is CASRERGGQPQHF. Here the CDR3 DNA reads TGCGCCAGCAGGGAGCGGGGAGGGCAGCCCCAGCATTTT.

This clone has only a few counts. CDR3 loop: CASSERDSYYEQYF. The CDR3 DNA follows: TGTGCCAGCAGCGAACGGGACTCCTACTACGAGCAGTACTTC. The V call is TRBV9, the J call TRBJ2-7; TRBD2 is a possible D gene (6 bases). Trimming shortened V by 3 bases and J by 3 bases, and 13 bases separated the two germline ends. The germline CDR1 and CDR2 sequences are SGDLS and YYNGEE. CDR3 length: 14 residues.

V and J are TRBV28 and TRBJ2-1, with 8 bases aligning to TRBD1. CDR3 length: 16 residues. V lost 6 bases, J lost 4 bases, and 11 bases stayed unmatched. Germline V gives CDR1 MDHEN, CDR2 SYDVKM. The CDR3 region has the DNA TGTGCCAGCAGGAAGAAGACAGGGGCTTTATACAATGAGCAGTTCTTC. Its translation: CASRKKTGALYNEQFF.

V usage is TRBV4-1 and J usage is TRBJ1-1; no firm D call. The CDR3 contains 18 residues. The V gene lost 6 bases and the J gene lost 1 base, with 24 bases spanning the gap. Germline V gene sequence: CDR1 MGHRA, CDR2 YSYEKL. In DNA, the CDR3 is TGCGCCAGCAGGATCCACGTGGAAAAGGTGACATCGAACACTGAAGCTTTCTTT. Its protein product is CASRIHVEKVTSNTEAFF.

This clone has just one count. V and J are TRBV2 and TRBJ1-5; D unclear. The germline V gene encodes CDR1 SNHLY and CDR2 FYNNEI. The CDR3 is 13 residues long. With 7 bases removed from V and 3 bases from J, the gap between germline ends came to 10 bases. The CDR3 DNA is TGTGCCAGCATTCAGGAAAACAATCAGCCCCAGCATTTT. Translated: CASIQENNQPQHF.

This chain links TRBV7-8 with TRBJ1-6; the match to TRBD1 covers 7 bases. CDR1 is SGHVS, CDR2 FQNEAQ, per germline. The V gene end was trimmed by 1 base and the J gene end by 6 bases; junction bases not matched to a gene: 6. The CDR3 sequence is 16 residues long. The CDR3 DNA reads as TGTGCCAGCAGCTTAGTAAAGGGACAGTTTAATTCACCCCTCCACTTT. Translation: CASSLVKGQFNSPLHF.

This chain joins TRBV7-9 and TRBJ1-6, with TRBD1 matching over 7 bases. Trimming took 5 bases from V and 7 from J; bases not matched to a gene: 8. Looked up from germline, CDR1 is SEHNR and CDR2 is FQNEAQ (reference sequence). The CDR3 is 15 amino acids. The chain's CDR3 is CASSIRQGGNSPLHF. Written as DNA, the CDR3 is TGTGCCAGCAGCATCAGACAGGGCGGGAATTCACCCCTCCACTTT.

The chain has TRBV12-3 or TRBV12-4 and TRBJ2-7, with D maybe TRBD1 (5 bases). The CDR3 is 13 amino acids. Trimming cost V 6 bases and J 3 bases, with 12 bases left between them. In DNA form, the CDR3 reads TGTGCCAGCAGCCTAGACAGATTCTACGAGCAGTACTTC. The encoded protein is CASSLDRFYEQYF.

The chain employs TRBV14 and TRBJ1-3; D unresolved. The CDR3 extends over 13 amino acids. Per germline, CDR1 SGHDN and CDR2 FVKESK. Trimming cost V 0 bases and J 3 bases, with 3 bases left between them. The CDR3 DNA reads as TGTGCCAGCAGCCAAGATAGTGGAAACACCATATATTTT. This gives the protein CASSQDSGNTIYF.

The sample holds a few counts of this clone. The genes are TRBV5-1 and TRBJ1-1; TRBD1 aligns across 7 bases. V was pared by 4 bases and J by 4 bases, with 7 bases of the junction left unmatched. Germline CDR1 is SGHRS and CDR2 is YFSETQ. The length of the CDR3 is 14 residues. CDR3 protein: CASSNRGTITEAFF. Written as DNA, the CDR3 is TGCGCCAGCAGCAACAGGGGAACGATCACTGAAGCTTTCTTT.

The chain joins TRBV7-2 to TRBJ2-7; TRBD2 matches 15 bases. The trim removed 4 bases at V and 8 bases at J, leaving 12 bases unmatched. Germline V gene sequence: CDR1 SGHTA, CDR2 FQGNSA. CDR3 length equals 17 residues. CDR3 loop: CASSSSPGLAGGGKQYF. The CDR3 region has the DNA TGTGCCAGCAGCTCCTCCCCGGGACTAGCGGGAGGAGGTAAGCAGTACTTC.

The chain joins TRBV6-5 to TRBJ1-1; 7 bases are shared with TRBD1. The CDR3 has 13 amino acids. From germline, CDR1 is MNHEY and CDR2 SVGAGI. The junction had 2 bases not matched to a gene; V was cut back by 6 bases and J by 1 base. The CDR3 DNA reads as TGTGCCAGCAGAGACAGGGCGAACACTGAAGCTTTCTTT. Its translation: CASRDRANTEAFF.

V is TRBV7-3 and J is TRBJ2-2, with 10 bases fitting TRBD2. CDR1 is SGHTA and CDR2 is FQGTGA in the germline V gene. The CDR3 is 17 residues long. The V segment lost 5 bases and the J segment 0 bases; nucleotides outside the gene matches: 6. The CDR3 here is CASSPRLAGANTGELFF. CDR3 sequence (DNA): TGTGCCAGCAGCCCACGGCTAGCGGGGGCGAACACCGGGGAGCTGTTTTTT. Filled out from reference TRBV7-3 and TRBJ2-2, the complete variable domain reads GAGVSQTPSNKVTEKGKYVELRCDPISGHTALYWYRQSLGQGPEFLIYFQGTGAADDSGLPNDRFFAVRPEGSVSTLKIQRTERGDSAVYLCASSPRLAGANTGELFFGEGSRLTVL.

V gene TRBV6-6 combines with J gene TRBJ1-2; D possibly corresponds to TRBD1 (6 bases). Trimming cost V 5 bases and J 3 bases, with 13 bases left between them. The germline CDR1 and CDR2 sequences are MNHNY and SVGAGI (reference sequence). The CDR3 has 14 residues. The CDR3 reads CASSGLPGDYGYTF. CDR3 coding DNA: TGTGCCAGCAGTGGCCTTCCAGGGGACTATGGCTACACCTTC.

In DNA, the CDR3 is TGCGCCAGCAGCCCCCTGGACAGTTCCTACGAGCAGTACTTC. Translating it yields CASSPLDSSYEQYF. The chain employs TRBV5-1 and TRBJ2-7, with D possibly matching TRBD1 (6 bases). Looked up from germline, CDR1 is SGHRS and CDR2 is YFSETQ. The V end lost 4 bases, the J end lost 1 base, and 12 bases lay between the germline ends. The CDR3 is 14 amino acids. The full variable domain, in which reference TRBV5-1 and TRBJ2-7 provide the parts outside the CDR3, is KAGVTQTPRYLIKTRGQQVTLSCSPISGHRSVSWYQQTPGQGLQFLFEYFSETQRNKGNFPGRFSGRQFSNSRSEMNVSTLELGDSALYLCASSPLDSSYEQYFGPGTRLTVT.

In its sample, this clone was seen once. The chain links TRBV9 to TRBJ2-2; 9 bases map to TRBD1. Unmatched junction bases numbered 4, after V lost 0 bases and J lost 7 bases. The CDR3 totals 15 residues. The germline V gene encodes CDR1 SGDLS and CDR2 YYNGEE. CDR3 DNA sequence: TGTGCCAGCAGCGTAGGCGGACAGGGGATCGGGGAGCTGTTTTTT. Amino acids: CASSVGGQGIGELFF.

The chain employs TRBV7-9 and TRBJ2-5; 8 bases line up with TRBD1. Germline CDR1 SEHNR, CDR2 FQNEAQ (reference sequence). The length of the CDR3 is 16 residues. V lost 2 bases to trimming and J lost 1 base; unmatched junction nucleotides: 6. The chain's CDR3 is CASSLQGARTQETQYF. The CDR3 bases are TGTGCCAGCAGCTTACAGGGGGCGAGGACCCAAGAGACCCAGTACTTC.

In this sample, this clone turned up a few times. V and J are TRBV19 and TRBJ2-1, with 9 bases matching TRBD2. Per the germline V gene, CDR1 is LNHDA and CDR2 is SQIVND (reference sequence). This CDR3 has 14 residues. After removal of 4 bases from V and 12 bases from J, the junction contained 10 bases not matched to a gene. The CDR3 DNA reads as TGTGCCAGTAGTACCCTAGCGGGAAGGACGAGGCAGTTCTTC. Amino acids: CASSTLAGRTRQFF.

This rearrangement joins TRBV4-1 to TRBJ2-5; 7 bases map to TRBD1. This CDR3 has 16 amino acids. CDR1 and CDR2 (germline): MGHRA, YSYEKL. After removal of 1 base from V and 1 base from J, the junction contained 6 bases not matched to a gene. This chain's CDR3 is CASSQGAGQVQETQYF. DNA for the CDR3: TGCGCCAGCAGCCAAGGGGCCGGACAGGTCCAAGAGACCCAGTACTTC.

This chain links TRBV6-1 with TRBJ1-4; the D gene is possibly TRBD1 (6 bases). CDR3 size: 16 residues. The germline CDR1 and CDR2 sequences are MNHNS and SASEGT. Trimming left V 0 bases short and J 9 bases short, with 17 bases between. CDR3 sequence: CASSEASTGGRQKLFF. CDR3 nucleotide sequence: TGTGCCAGCAGTGAAGCATCGACGGGGGGGCGCCAAAAACTGTTTTTT.

CDR3: CASSLRTLRTGGEQFF. The CDR3 DNA is TGTGCCAGCAGCTTAAGGACTCTCCGCACGGGGGGTGAGCAGTTCTTC. The rearrangement links TRBV13 to TRBJ2-1; TRBD2 matches 7 bases. Trimming at V came to 2 bases and at J to 9 bases, leaving 13 bases not matched to a gene. There are 16 residues in the CDR3. CDR1 and CDR2 from the germline V gene are PRHDT and FYEKMQ (reference sequence).

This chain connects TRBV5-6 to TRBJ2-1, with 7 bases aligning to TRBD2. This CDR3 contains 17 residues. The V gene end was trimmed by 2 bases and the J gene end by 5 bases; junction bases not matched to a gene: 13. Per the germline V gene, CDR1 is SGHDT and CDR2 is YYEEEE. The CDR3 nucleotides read TGTGCCAGCAGCTTTATTATCCTGGCGGGAGCGAACAATGAGCAGTTCTTC. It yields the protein CASSFIILAGANNEQFF.

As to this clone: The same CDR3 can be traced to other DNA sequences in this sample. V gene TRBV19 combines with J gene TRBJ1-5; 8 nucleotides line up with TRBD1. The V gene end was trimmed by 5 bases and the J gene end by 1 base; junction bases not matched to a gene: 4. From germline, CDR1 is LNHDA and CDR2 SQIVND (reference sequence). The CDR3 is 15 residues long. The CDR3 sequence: CASSRQGASNQPQHF. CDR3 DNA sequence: TGTGCCAGTAGTCGTCAGGGGGCCAGCAATCAGCCCCAGCATTTT.